Each of the 29 T cell receptor beta chains below was sequenced from the same sample in a study of T cells in Graves' hyperthyroidism and ophthalmopathy. Researchers amplified the TCR beta CDR3 regions from RNA transcripts. First-round RT-PCR targeting the TCR CDR3 was performed with the HTBI primer set. TCRdb redid the calling of the multiplex PCR reads with MiXCR, one entry per CDR3 protein. The profile shows 490,000 or so distinct CDR3 sequences, just under 20% of them singletons. Material for sequencing was blood. These receptor sequences come from a man aged 40-50 years with Graves' ophthalmopathy.

The J gene is TRBJ1-2, the V gene TRBV4-1; a weak D match, TRBD1 (5 bases). Germline V lookup: CDR1 MGHRA, CDR2 YSYEKL. The CDR3 loop spans 15 amino acids. V shed 2 bases and J shed 3 bases, with 13 bases lying between them. The CDR3 DNA is TGCGCCAGCAGCCAAAGGGCAGGGTCAGACTATGGCTACACCTTC. Encoded protein: CASSQRAGSDYGYTF.

The table lists this clonotype with a few counts. V usage is TRBV7-8 and J usage is TRBJ1-2; 9 bases are a match to TRBD1. The length of the CDR3 is 14 residues. Germline values: CDR1 SGHVS, CDR2 FQNEAQ. Trimming cost V 1 base and J 8 bases; bases outside gene matches: 5. CDR3 protein: CASSLGGQGGGYTF. The CDR3 DNA reads TGTGCCAGCAGCTTAGGGGGACAGGGAGGCGGCTACACCTTC.

This clonotype was seen a few times. The CDR3 loop is CSVESDRGYGYTF. The CDR3 region has the DNA TGCAGCGTTGAATCTGACAGGGGTTATGGCTACACCTTC. J is TRBJ1-2 and V is TRBV29-1, with 8 bases aligning to TRBD1. CDR3 length: 13 residues. With V trimmed by 2 bases and J by 5 bases, 4 bases remained unmatched. In germline, CDR1 is SQVTM, CDR2 ANQGSEA.

This clonotype was seen at least ten times. The genes are TRBV20-1 and TRBJ1-2; no clear D. The germline V gene encodes CDR1 DFQATT and CDR2 SNEGSKA (reference sequence). The CDR3 spans 12 residues. V shed 4 bases and J shed 3 bases, with 9 bases lying between them. CDR3 amino acids: CSATANYYGYTF. CDR3 nucleotide sequence: TGCAGTGCTACGGCCAACTACTATGGCTACACCTTC.

This clonotype was detected ten times or more. The J gene is TRBJ2-7, the V gene TRBV6-2 or TRBV6-3; no clear D gene. Trimming removed 0 bases from V and 4 bases from J, with 4 bases in between. Germline V lookup: CDR1 MNHEY, CDR2 SVGEGT. The CDR3 contains 12 residues. The DNA for the CDR3 is TGTGCCAGCAGTTACTCGCTATACGAGCAGTACTTC. As protein: CASSYSLYEQYF.

The rearrangement joins TRBV5-8 to TRBJ2-7, with 7 bases lining up with TRBD2. The germline gives CDR1 SGHTS, CDR2 YDEGEE. J gave up 0 bases and V 3 bases, and 6 bases lay outside the gene matches. The CDR3 is 15 residues long. The CDR3 nucleotides are TGTGCCAGCAGCTGGGGGGAGGGGATCTCCTACGAGCAGTACTTC. As protein: CASSWGEGISYEQYF. Drawing the rest from reference TRBV5-8 and TRBJ2-7, the complete variable domain is EAGVTQSPTHLIKTRGQQATLRCSPISGHTSVYWYQQALGLGLQFLLWYDEGEERNRGNFPPRFSGRQFPNYSSELNVNALELEDSALYLCASSWGEGISYEQYFGPGTRLTVT.

This clonotype showed up just a few times. One end of the junction varies from germline; a read error may be responsible. The chain has TRBV5-1 and TRBJ1-3, with D perhaps TRBD1 (6 bases). This CDR3 has 13 amino acids. Germline V gene sequence: CDR1 SGHRS, CDR2 YFSETQ. CDR3 bases: TGTGCCAGCAGCCCCGAGAGGGGGAACACCATATATTTT. It codes for CASSPERGNTIYF. The whole variable domain, filled in from reference TRBV5-1 and TRBJ1-3, reads KAGVTQTPRYLIKTRGQQVTLSCSPISGHRSVSWYQQTPGQGLQFLFEYFSETQRNKGNFPGRFSGRQFSNSRSEMNVSTLELGDSALYLCASSPERGNTIYFGEGSWLTVV.

Many counts were recorded for this clonotype. The chain is built from TRBV11-2 and TRBJ2-7; D may be TRBD2 (5 bases). From germline, CDR1 is SGHAT and CDR2 FQNNGV. V gave up 1 base and J gave up 6 bases, with 10 bases separating them. CDR3 length: 13 amino acids. DNA of the CDR3: TGTGCCAGCAGCTTAGGGGTCGCGGGCGAGCAGTACTTC. This translates into CASSLGVAGEQYF.

This chain uses TRBV19 with TRBJ1-1, with 7 bases aligning to TRBD1. V shed 8 bases and J 5 bases; nucleotides not matched to a gene: 8. Per germline, CDR1 LNHDA and CDR2 SQIVND (reference sequence). There are 13 residues in the CDR3. The CDR3 here is CASSETGRTEAFF. CDR3 nucleotide sequence: TGTGCCAGTTCCGAGACAGGGAGGACTGAAGCTTTCTTT.

This clonotype was detected ten times or more. The chain joins TRBV27 to TRBJ2-2; D uncertain. Trimming pared 6 bases from V and 1 base from J, leaving 6 bases between. This CDR3 is built from 13 residues. Germline CDR1 reads MNHEY; CDR2 reads SMNVEV (reference sequence). DNA for the CDR3: TGTGCCAGCAGCTTAGTGAACACCGGGGAGCTGTTTTTT. Residues: CASSLVNTGELFF.

As for this clonotype: The junction differs from germline at one of its ends, possibly a read error. The chain couples TRBV11-2 to TRBJ2-1; D uncertain. Germline V CDR1 and CDR2: SGHAT, FQNNGV. The CDR3 sequence is 14 residues long. The CDR3 DNA reads TGCGCCAGCAGCCAAACCGAGACGGGCAATGAGCAGTTCTTC. This codes for CASSQTETGNEQFF. The complete variable domain, with remaining parts taken from reference TRBV11-2 and TRBJ2-1, reads EAGVAQSPRYKIIEKRQSVAFWCNPISGHATLYWYQQILGQGPKLLIQFQNNGVVDDSQLPKDRFSAERLKGVDSTLKIQPAKLEDSAVYLCASSQTETGNEQFFGPGTRLTVL.

The chain is built from TRBV4-2 and TRBJ2-2; weak D call: TRBD1 (5 bases). In germline, CDR1 is LGHNA, CDR2 YNFKEQ. Trimming took 0 bases from V and 5 from J, leaving 10 bases between them. The CDR3 covers 15 residues. The CDR3 DNA reads TGTGCCAGCAGCCAAGATCGACAGACTACCGGGGAGCTGTTTTTT. Translated: CASSQDRQTTGELFF.

This clonotype was observed a handful of times. The chain recombines TRBV7-6 with TRBJ2-1; 10 bases are a match to TRBD2. This CDR3 has 17 residues. With V trimmed by 5 bases and J by 4 bases, 11 bases remained unmatched. Germline-derived CDR1 and CDR2 are SGHVS and FNYEAQ. CDR3 nucleotide sequence: TGTGCCAGCAGCCACAGCGGGGGGGGGCTCCTTTACAATGAGCAGTTCTTC. Its protein product is CASSHSGGGLLYNEQFF.

This clonotype was picked up many times. V and J are TRBV7-2 and TRBJ2-7; 7 bases match TRBD2. The V and J ends lost 1 base and 3 bases, in that order; junction bases with no gene match: 3. The CDR3 totals 14 residues. Germline V CDR1 and CDR2: SGHTA, FQGNSA. CDR3 region: CASSLGLARYEQYF. The CDR3 bases are TGTGCCAGCAGCTTAGGACTAGCACGCTACGAGCAGTACTTC.

This clonotype was detected many times. V usage is TRBV3-1 and J usage is TRBJ2-7, with 7 bases that match TRBD2. V shed 8 bases and J 6 bases; nucleotides not matched to a gene: 13. The CDR3 loop spans 14 amino acids. In germline, CDR1 is LGHDT, CDR2 YNNKEL (reference sequence). DNA for the CDR3: TGTGCCAGCTCCCTCGCGGGCGGGAGTTTCGAGCAGTACTTC. Its translation is CASSLAGGSFEQYF.

The gene calls are TRBV6-2 or TRBV6-3 and TRBJ1-5; D remains unclear. Per the germline V gene, CDR1 is MNHEY and CDR2 is SVGEGT. The V and J ends lost 6 bases and 3 bases respectively, with 12 bases between them. This CDR3 is built from 14 residues. The DNA for the CDR3 is TGTGCCAGCAGGTTCGGGGATTCCAATCAGCCCCAGCATTTT. It codes for CASRFGDSNQPQHF.

This clonotype was counted at least ten times. In DNA form, the CDR3 reads TGTGCCTGGGCCAGGACAGATACGCAGTATTTT. It encodes CAWARTDTQYF. The chain joins TRBV30 to TRBJ2-3; D call uncertain. This CDR3 has 11 residues. Trimming stripped 5 bases from V and 3 bases from J, with 6 bases between. Germline assignment: CDR1 GTSNPN and CDR2 SVGIG (reference sequence).

In its sample, this clonotype was seen a few times. This chain connects TRBV24-1 to TRBJ1-2; D is possibly TRBD1 (5 bases). Trimming removed 1 base at V and 4 bases at J, with 9 bases between. Germline V lookup: CDR1 KGHDR, CDR2 SFDVKD. The CDR3 has 14 residues. DNA for the CDR3: TGTGCCACCAGTGATTTAGACAGACTCTATGGCTACACCTTC. It translates to CATSDLDRLYGYTF.

The rearrangement links TRBV10-3 to TRBJ2-1, with D possibly TRBD2 on 6 matching bases. The CDR3 runs 13 residues. Per the germline V gene, CDR1 is ENHRY and CDR2 is SYGVKD. Trimming removed 0 bases at V and 8 bases at J, with 8 bases between. CDR3 sequence (DNA): TGTGCCATCAGTGAGTCATCGGGGGATGAGCAGTTCTTC. It codes for CAISESSGDEQFF.

The gene calls are TRBV10-3 and TRBJ1-2; 9 nucleotides line up with TRBD1. With V trimmed by 4 bases and J by 7 bases, 10 bases remained unmatched. Germline lookup yields CDR1 ENHRY and CDR2 SYGVKD. The CDR3 spans 15 residues. Written as DNA, the CDR3 is TGTGCCATCAGTGCAGATACAGGGGGCGCAGCTGGCTACACCTTC. It specifies CAISADTGGAAGYTF.

The CDR3 nucleotides are TGCAGTGCTAGAAGCCCAGGCACAAACTATGGCTACACCTTC. Amino acid sequence: CSARSPGTNYGYTF. J is TRBJ1-2 and V is TRBV20-1; the D is unclear. Germline V gene lookup returns CDR1 DFQATT and CDR2 SNEGSKA (reference sequence). This CDR3 region has 14 residues. The V and J ends lost 2 bases and 2 bases respectively, with 12 bases between them.

The chain couples TRBV6-1 to TRBJ1-1; the D gene is possibly TRBD1 (5 bases). There are 15 residues in the CDR3. V gave up 5 bases and J gave up 4 bases, with 17 bases separating them. Per germline, CDR1 MNHNS and CDR2 SASEGT. Written as DNA, the CDR3 is TGTGCCAGCAGTTCCAGATCGGGGGGGTTCACTGAAGCTTTCTTT. Encoded protein: CASSSRSGGFTEAFF.

This clonotype has a count of ten or more. This chain links TRBV6-6 with TRBJ2-5; 7 nucleotides agree with TRBD2. The CDR3 consists of 14 residues. Per the germline V gene, CDR1 is MNHNY and CDR2 is SVGAGI (reference sequence). The J segment lost 7 bases and the V segment lost 2 bases, leaving 7 bases of the junction unmatched. The CDR3 sequence is CASSYGLAERTQYF. The CDR3 bases are TGTGCCAGCAGTTACGGCCTAGCGGAAAGGACCCAGTACTTC.

A few counts support this clonotype. The V call is TRBV6-5, the J call TRBJ2-2; 10 bases agree with TRBD1. The CDR3 runs to 16 residues. V was pared by 2 bases and J by 0 bases, with 0 bases of the junction left unmatched. Germline lookup yields CDR1 MNHEY and CDR2 SVGAGI. The CDR3, as DNA: TGTGCCAGCAGTTACGGACAGGGGGCGAACACCGGGGAGCTGTTTTTT. This encodes CASSYGQGANTGELFF.

The rearrangement joins TRBV20-1 to TRBJ2-3, with D maybe TRBD2 (7 bases). With 5 bases removed from V and 3 bases from J, the gap between germline ends came to 15 bases. Germline CDR1 DFQATT, CDR2 SNEGSKA (reference sequence). The CDR3 consists of 14 residues. The CDR3: CSASKGGGTDTQYF. As DNA, the CDR3 is TGCAGTGCTTCCAAGGGGGGGGGGACAGATACGCAGTATTTT.

This clonotype came up a few times. The chain links TRBV6-1 to TRBJ1-2; possible D gene TRBD1, 5 bases. CDR1 and CDR2 (germline): MNHNS, SASEGT. The ends were cut back, 6 bases at V and 7 bases at J, with 18 bases in the middle. This CDR3 comprises 14 residues. The CDR3 DNA reads as TGTGCCAGCAGGCCCATGGGGGGGAGAAGTGGCTACACCTTC. Translating gives CASRPMGGRSGYTF.

V and J are TRBV11-2 and TRBJ2-3, with unresolved D. This CDR3 region has 17 residues. From germline, CDR1 is SGHAT and CDR2 FQNNGV. The germline V and J ends were trimmed by 9 bases and 0 bases, with 22 bases remaining between them. The CDR3 nucleotides read TGTGCCAGTAGTATCGCGGCTACTCAGTCTAGCACAGATACGCAGTATTTT. Translated, it gives CASSIAATQSSTDTQYF.

This chain connects TRBV29-1 to TRBJ2-1; no firm D call. Germline V gene data show CDR1 as SQVTM and CDR2 as ANQGSEA. The germline V and J ends were trimmed by 0 bases and 4 bases, with 7 bases remaining between them. The CDR3 extends over 13 amino acids. The CDR3 sequence is CSVEEYTYNEQFF. Written as DNA, the CDR3 is TGCAGCGTTGAAGAGTACACATACAATGAGCAGTTCTTC.

This clonotype was found a few times. The chain employs TRBV5-5 and TRBJ2-2; D not resolved. CDR1 and CDR2 from the germline V gene are SGHKS and YYEKEE (reference sequence). The V and J ends lost 0 bases and 7 bases respectively, with 13 bases between them. This CDR3 comprises 15 residues. CDR3 DNA: TGTGCCAGCAGCTTGGGGCGGAACTGGCGCGGGGAGCTGTTTTTT. It is translated as CASSLGRNWRGELFF.